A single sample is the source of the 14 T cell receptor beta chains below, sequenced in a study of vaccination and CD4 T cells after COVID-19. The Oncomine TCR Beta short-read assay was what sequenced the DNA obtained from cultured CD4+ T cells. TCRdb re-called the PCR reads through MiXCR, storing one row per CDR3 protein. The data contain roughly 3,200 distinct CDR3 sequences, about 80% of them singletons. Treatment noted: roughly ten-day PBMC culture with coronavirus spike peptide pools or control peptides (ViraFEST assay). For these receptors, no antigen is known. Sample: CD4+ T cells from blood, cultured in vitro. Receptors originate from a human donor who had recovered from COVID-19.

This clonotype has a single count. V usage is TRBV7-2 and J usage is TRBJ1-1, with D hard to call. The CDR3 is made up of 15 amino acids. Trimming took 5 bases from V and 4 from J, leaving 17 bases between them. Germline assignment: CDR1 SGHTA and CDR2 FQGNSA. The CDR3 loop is CASSGPGRRPTEAFF. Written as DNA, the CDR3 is TGTGCCAGCAGCGGTCCCGGGCGCCGCCCCACTGAAGCTTTCTTT. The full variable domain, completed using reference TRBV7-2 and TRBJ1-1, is GAGVSQSPSNKVTEKGKDVELRCDPISGHTALYWYRQSLGQGLEFLIYFQGNSAPDKSGLPSDRFSAERTGGSVSTLTIQRTQQEDSAVYLCASSGPGRRPTEAFFGQGTRLTVV.

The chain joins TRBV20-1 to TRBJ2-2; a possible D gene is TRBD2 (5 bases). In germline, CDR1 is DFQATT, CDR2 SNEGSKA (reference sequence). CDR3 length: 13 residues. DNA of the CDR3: TGCAGCGGACTCCATCTGAACACCGGGGAGCTGTTTTTT. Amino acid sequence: CSGLHLNTGELFF.

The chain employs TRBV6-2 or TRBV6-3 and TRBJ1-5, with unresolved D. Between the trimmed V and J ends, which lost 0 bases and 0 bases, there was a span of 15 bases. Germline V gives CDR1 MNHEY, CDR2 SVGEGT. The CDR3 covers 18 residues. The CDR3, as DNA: TGTGCCAGCAGTTACTCGATTGAGAGACCGCTTAGCAATCAGCCCCAGCATTTT. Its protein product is CASSYSIERPLSNQPQHF.

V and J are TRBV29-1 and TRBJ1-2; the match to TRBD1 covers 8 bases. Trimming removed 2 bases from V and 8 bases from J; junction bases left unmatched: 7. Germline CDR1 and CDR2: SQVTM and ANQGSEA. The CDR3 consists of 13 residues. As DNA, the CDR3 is TGCAGCGTTGAATCGGACAGGGCCAAGGGCTACACCTTC. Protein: CSVESDRAKGYTF. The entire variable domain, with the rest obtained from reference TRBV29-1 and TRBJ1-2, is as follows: SAVISQKPSRDICQRGTSLTIQCQVDSQVTMMFWYRQQPGQSLTLIATANQGSEATYESGFVIDKFPISRPNLTFSTLTVSNMSPEDSSIYLCSVESDRAKGYTFGSGTRLTVV.

Here the CDR3 reads CSASPQVGDSPLHF. As DNA, the CDR3 is TGCAGTGCTAGCCCCCAGGTGGGGGATTCACCCCTCCACTTT. This chain links TRBV20-1 with TRBJ1-6; maybe TRBD1 (5 bases). CDR3 length: 14 residues. In germline, CDR1 is DFQATT, CDR2 SNEGSKA (reference sequence). V was shortened by 3 bases and J by 8 bases, with 14 bases between the two germline ends.

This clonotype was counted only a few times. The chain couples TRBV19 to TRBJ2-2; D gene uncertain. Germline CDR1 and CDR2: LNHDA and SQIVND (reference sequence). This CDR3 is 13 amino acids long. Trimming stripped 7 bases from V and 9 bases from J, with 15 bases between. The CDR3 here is CASTLGGTRELFF. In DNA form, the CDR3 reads TGTGCCAGTACCCTTGGCGGCACGCGGGAGCTGTTTTTT.

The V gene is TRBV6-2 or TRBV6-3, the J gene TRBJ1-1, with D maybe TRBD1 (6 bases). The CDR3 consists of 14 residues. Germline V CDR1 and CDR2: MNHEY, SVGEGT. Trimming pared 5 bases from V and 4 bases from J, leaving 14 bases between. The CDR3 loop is CASSLTGASTEAFF. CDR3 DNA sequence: TGTGCCAGCAGTCTGACGGGGGCGTCCACTGAAGCTTTCTTT.

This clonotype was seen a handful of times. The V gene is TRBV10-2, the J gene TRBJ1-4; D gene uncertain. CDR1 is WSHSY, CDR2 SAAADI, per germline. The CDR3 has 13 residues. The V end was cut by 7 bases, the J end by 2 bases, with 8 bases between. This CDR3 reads CASMARTNEKLFF. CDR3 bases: TGCGCCAGCATGGCGAGGACTAATGAAAAACTGTTTTTT.

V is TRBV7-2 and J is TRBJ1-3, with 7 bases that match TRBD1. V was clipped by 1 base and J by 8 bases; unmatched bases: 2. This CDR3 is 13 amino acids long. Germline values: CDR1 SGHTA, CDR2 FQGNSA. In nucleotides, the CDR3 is TGTGCCAGCAGCTTAGGACAGGGTGACACCATATATTTT. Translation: CASSLGQGDTIYF.

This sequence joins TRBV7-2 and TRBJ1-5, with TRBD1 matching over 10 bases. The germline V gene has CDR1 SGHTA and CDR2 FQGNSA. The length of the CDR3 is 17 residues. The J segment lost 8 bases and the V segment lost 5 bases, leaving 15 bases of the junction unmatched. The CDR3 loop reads CASSPANFPGQGKPQHF. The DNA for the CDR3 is TGTGCCAGCAGCCCAGCCAATTTTCCGGGACAGGGGAAGCCCCAGCATTTT.

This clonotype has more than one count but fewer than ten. The CDR3: CAWSVRLVSYNSPLHF. The CDR3 nucleotides read TGTGCCTGGAGTGTTCGTTTAGTCTCCTATAATTCACCCCTCCACTTT. The V and J genes are TRBV30 and TRBJ1-6, with unresolved D. The CDR3 loop spans 16 amino acids. Germline CDR1 and CDR2: GTSNPN and SVGIG (reference sequence). V was pared by 0 bases and J by 0 bases, with 9 bases between.

This CDR3 is CASRERSNTEAFF. Written as DNA, the CDR3 is TGTGCCAGCAGAGAGCGGTCGAACACTGAAGCTTTCTTT. The genes are TRBV6-1 and TRBJ1-1, with D unclear. Germline assignment: CDR1 MNHNS and CDR2 SASEGT. The CDR3 is 13 residues long. Between the trimmed V and J ends, which lost 6 bases and 1 base, there was a span of 9 bases.

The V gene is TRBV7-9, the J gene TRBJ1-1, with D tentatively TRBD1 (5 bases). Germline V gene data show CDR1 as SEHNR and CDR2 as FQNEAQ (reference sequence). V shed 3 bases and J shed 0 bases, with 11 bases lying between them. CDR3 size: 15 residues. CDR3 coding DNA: TGTGCCAGCAGCTTTCAGGGAGGCATGAACACTGAAGCTTTCTTT. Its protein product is CASSFQGGMNTEAFF.

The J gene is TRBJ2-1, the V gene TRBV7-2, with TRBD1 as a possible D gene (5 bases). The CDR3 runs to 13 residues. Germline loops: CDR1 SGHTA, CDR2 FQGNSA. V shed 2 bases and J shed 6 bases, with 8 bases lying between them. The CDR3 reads CASSLWGFNEQFF. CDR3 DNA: TGTGCCAGCAGCTTATGGGGCTTCAATGAGCAGTTCTTC.